This TCR beta chain was recovered during a study of T cell repertoires in cytomegalovirus infection. Study summary: Both a matching HLA type and CMV infection were indicated by public TCR beta signatures.

This clonotype has just a few counts. Its antigen is unknown. With 6 bases removed from V and 3 bases from J, the gap between germline ends came to 12 bases. Germline V CDR1 and CDR2: SGHTA, FQGTGA. The CDR3 has 14 amino acids. Study-wide findings and caveats: Clonotypes of TCR beta that were HLA-C-restricted and CMV-specific dominated the ex vivo response. Carriers of CMV plus the relevant HLA were identified by cumulative public TCR beta family frequency.

In TCRdb, the reads were re-called with MiXCR into one record per CDR3 protein. The repertoire includes about 180,000 distinct CDR3 sequences, about a sixth of them detected once, and almost 25% sits in the top ten. The genes are TRBV7-3 and TRBJ2-1; D is ambiguous. This clonotype was obtained from a human donor in good health (CMV status not recorded). Some clones in this sample may be carry-over from other donors' samples. Sequencing input: CD8+ T cells from PBMCs. The CDR3 DNA reads TGTGCCAGCAGTCCTCGGACGGACTACAATGAGCAGTTCTTC. Translated: CASSPRTDYNEQFF.